This section outlines one T cell receptor beta chain sequence together with its context. What it recognizes is unknown. V was shortened by 6 bases and J by 3 bases, with 0 bases between the two germline ends. CDR3 size: 10 residues. Germline V lookup: CDR1 MNHNS, CDR2 SASEGT. The data were obtained in a study of neoadjuvant anti-PD-1 for oral cavity cancer. Study-wide findings and caveats: Higher pretreatment Treg/Th17 ratios tracked higher pretreatment blood clonality.

These newly diagnosed stage II-IVA oral cavity squamous cell carcinoma patients had no prior systemic or radiation treatment. These oral cavity squamous cell carcinomas were HPV-negative and locally advanced. Blood cells were analyzed directly, without culture or expansion. Sequencing was performed with immunoSEQ multiplex PCR; in TCRdb, only in-frame clones are kept and a portion is missing. The profile covers about 72,000 clones, with around 83% appearing a single time and 3% to 3.5% taken by the ten largest. V and J are TRBV6-1 and TRBJ2-1, with no clear D. The specimen comprised PBMCs, sampled before nivolumab (anti-PD-1) treatment. This receptor was obtained from a person aged 35 to 85 with oral cavity squamous cell carcinoma. The CDR3 loop reads CASSYNEQFF. The CDR3 DNA is TGTGCCAGCAGCTACAATGAGCAGTTCTTC.